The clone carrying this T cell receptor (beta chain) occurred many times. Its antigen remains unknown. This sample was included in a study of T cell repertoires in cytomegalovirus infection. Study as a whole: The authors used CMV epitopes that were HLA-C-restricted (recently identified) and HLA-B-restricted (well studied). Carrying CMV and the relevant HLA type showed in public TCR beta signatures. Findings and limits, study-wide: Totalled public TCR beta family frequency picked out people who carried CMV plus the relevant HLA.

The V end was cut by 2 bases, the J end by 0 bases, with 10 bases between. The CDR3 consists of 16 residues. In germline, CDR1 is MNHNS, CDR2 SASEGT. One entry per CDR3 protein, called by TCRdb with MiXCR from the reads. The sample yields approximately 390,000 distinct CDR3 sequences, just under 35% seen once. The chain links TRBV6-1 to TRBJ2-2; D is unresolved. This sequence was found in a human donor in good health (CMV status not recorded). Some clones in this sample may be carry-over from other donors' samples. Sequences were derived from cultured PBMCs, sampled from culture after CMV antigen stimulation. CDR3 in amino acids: CASSERSASNTGELFF. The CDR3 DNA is TGTGCCAGCAGTGAAAGGTCAGCATCGAACACCGGGGAGCTGTTTTTT.